The clone carrying this TCR beta chain was recorded many times. No antigen is known for it. The authors used template switching to add a universal primer site and gave cDNA unique molecular identifiers. TCRdb ran MiXCR on the 5' RACE reads and lists one entry per CDR3 protein. The sample holds approximately 680,000 distinct CDR3 sequences; about 7.1% are singletons and the top ten take around 1.6%. These data come from a study of identical twins. Findings of the study overall: Out-of-frame alpha sequences shared by twins showed excess low generation probability. Carriage of fewer insertions was seen in abundant cord blood beta clonotypes, whereas memory repertoires showed none.

Trimming took off 1 base at V and 8 bases at J, with 12 bases between the two ends. The CDR3 covers 14 residues. CDR1 is SEHNR and CDR2 is FQNEAQ in the germline V gene (reference sequence). These sequences were also reported in another study, on yellow fever vaccine responses in identical twins.

Sequenced: PBMCs. The clonotype was recovered from a woman aged 18 to 35 in good health. This sequence joins TRBV7-9 and TRBJ2-1, with D unclear. The CDR3 nucleotides read TGTGCCAGCAGCTTAGTTGGTTTAGTCCATGAGCAGTTCTTC. Amino acids: CASSLVGLVHEQFF.